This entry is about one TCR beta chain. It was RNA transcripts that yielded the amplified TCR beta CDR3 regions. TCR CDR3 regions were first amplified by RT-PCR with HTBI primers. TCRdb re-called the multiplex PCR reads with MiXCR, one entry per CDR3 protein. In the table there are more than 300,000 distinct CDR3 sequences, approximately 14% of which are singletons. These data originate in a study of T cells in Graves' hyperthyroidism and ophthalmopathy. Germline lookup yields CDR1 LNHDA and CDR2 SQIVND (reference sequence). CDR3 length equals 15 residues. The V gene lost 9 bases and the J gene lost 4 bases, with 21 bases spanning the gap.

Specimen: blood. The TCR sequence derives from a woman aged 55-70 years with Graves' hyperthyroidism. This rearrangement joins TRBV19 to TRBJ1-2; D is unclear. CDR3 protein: CASAPGGGSSYGYTF. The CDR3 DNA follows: TGTGCCAGCGCCCCAGGTGGCGGTAGTTCCTATGGCTACACCTTC.